One sample yielded the 19 T cell receptor beta chains listed below, sequenced in a study of OX40 agonist ivuxolimab in advanced cancers. The library was generated by the immunoSEQ multiplex PCR assay. Here the immuneACCESS table is served through TCRdb, limited to in-frame sequences with V and J called. Missing clones are a known gap in these copies; in checked studies unresolved V genes cover under half, and the rest lacks a known reason. The sample table contains under 70,000 clones; only one count was recorded for 75% to 90% of them. Of the sample, approximately 3.7% is held by the ten largest clones. The material was CD4+ or CD8+ T cells sorted from blood, obtained in a trial of the OX40 agonist ivuxolimab. These receptor sequences come from an adult with an advanced solid tumor such as melanoma, head and neck, liver or kidney cancer.

V usage is TRBV11-2 and J usage is TRBJ1-2; 9 nucleotides match TRBD1. V trimming: 1 base; J trimming: 4 bases; junction bases outside the gene matches: 13. From germline, CDR1 is SGHAT and CDR2 FQNNGV. The CDR3 sequence is 18 residues long. CDR3: CASSLARSGQGFAYGYTF. CDR3 DNA sequence: TGTGCCAGCAGCTTAGCACGATCGGGACAGGGTTTCGCCTATGGCTACACCTTC.

The rearrangement uses TRBV27 and TRBJ2-1; D call uncertain. The CDR3 is made up of 13 amino acids. The V end was cut by 3 bases, the J end by 12 bases, with 15 bases between. Germline values: CDR1 MNHEY, CDR2 SMNVEV (reference sequence). In nucleotides, the CDR3 is TGTGCCAGCAGTTTTGGGATAACTGGTCGGCAGTTCTTC. Protein: CASSFGITGRQFF.

This chain uses TRBV14 with TRBJ2-2; 8 bases align to TRBD2. Trimming removed 4 bases from V and 6 bases from J; junction bases left unmatched: 7. CDR3 length: 15 amino acids. The V gene's germline CDR1 is SGHDN and CDR2 FVKESK. In DNA, the CDR3 is TGTGCCAGCAGCCTAAGGCCAGCGGGAGCCGGGGAGCTGTTTTTT. Translation: CASSLRPAGAGELFF.

The chain recombines TRBV2 with TRBJ2-7; TRBD1 or TRBD2 may be the D gene (6 bases each). Germline V CDR1 and CDR2: SNHLY, FYNNEI. The ends were cut back, 10 bases at V and 2 bases at J, with 15 bases in the middle. The CDR3 is 13 residues long. Here the CDR3 reads CATHLGGTYEQYF. The CDR3 DNA sequence: TGTGCCACCCACCTCGGGGGCACCTACGAGCAGTACTTC.

The genes are TRBV5-5 and TRBJ2-7; tentative D call: TRBD1 (7 bases). Trimming left V 2 bases short and J 2 bases short, with 17 bases between. CDR1 and CDR2 from the germline V gene are SGHKS and YYEKEE (reference sequence). The CDR3 has 16 amino acids. The CDR3 sequence is CASSFSRSGGTYEQYF. CDR3 bases: TGTGCCAGCAGCTTTTCCCGGTCAGGGGGGACCTACGAGCAGTACTTC.

V and J are TRBV19 and TRBJ1-1; possibly TRBD1 for D (6 bases). The CDR3 sequence is 13 residues long. Per germline, CDR1 LNHDA and CDR2 SQIVND (reference sequence). Trimming stripped 6 bases from V and 5 bases from J, with 13 bases between. The CDR3 DNA reads TGTGCCAGTAGCAGGAGGGGGATAACTGAAGCTTTCTTT. Translating it yields CASSRRGITEAFF.

This sequence joins TRBV5-5 and TRBJ2-1, with 8 bases matching TRBD2. Germline assignment: CDR1 SGHKS and CDR2 YYEKEE (reference sequence). This CDR3 region has 15 residues. Trimming took 0 bases from V and 3 from J; bases not matched to a gene: 2. The CDR3 reads CASSLGSGGYNEQFF. Written as DNA, the CDR3 is TGTGCCAGCAGCTTGGGGAGCGGGGGCTACAATGAGCAGTTCTTC.

This chain uses TRBV5-1 with TRBJ2-3, with D hard to call. The ends were cut back, 1 base at V and 6 bases at J, with 9 bases in the middle. CDR3 size: 13 residues. Germline V lookup: CDR1 SGHRS, CDR2 YFSETQ. CDR3 DNA sequence: TGCGCCAGCAGCTTGCAGCAGCCGGATACGCAGTATTTT. Protein product: CASSLQQPDTQYF. The full variable domain, completed using reference TRBV5-1 and TRBJ2-3, is KAGVTQTPRYLIKTRGQQVTLSCSPISGHRSVSWYQQTPGQGLQFLFEYFSETQRNKGNFPGRFSGRQFSNSRSEMNVSTLELGDSALYLCASSLQQPDTQYFGPGTRLTVL.

The rearrangement uses TRBV4-1 and TRBJ1-6; 9 bases agree with TRBD1. CDR1 MGHRA and CDR2 YSYEKL come from the germline V gene. Trimming took 4 bases from V and 8 from J; bases not matched to a gene: 6. The CDR3 is 15 amino acids. CDR3 amino acids: CASSRRQGGDSPLHF. In nucleotides, the CDR3 is TGCGCCAGCAGCCGAAGACAGGGGGGAGATTCACCCCTCCACTTT.

This clone was seen a handful of times. The J gene is TRBJ2-5, the V gene TRBV2, with 7 bases aligning to TRBD1. There are 14 residues in the CDR3. Trimming removed 7 bases from V and 1 base from J; junction bases left unmatched: 6. Per the germline V gene, CDR1 is SNHLY and CDR2 is FYNNEI. The CDR3 is CASTADRAQETQYF. DNA for the CDR3: TGTGCCAGCACCGCCGACAGGGCCCAAGAGACCCAGTACTTC.

V usage is TRBV5-1 and J usage is TRBJ2-5; D ambiguous. The CDR3 has 12 amino acids. V was cut by 1 base and J by 4 bases, with 5 bases left in between. Germline V gene data show CDR1 as SGHRS and CDR2 as YFSETQ. CDR3 sequence (DNA): TGCGCCAGCAGCTTGAACTCAGAGACCCAGTACTTC. Its protein product is CASSLNSETQYF.

The chain recombines TRBV19 with TRBJ1-4; D is possibly TRBD1 (6 bases). The germline CDR1 and CDR2 sequences are LNHDA and SQIVND (reference sequence). CDR3 size: 13 residues. Trimming cost V 7 bases and J 5 bases, with 11 bases left between them. CDR3 bases: TGTGCCAGTAACCGGCAGGGGAATGAAAAACTGTTTTTT. It translates to CASNRQGNEKLFF.

The rearrangement uses TRBV5-6 and TRBJ1-3; D is perhaps TRBD1 (5 bases). Germline V lookup: CDR1 SGHDT, CDR2 YYEEEE. This CDR3 spans 18 amino acids. The V and J ends lost 0 bases and 0 bases respectively, with 16 bases between them. The DNA of the CDR3 is TGTGCCAGCAGCTTGGGAACTACAGGATTCAGCTCTGGAAACACCATATATTTT. This gives the protein CASSLGTTGFSSGNTIYF. Combining the CDR3 with reference TRBV5-6 and TRBJ1-3 gives the whole variable domain DAGVTQSPTHLIKTRGQQVTLRCSPKSGHDTVSWYQQALGQGPQFIFQYYEEEERQRGNFPDRFSGHQFPNYSSELNVNALLLGDSALYLCASSLGTTGFSSGNTIYFGEGSWLTVV.

A few counts support this clone. The V gene is TRBV19, the J gene TRBJ2-7, with D tentatively TRBD2 (6 bases). With 5 bases removed from V and 7 bases from J, the gap between germline ends came to 18 bases. The CDR3 extends over 14 amino acids. Germline loops: CDR1 LNHDA, CDR2 SQIVND (reference sequence). DNA of the CDR3: TGTGCCAGTAGTCTCCAGACTCCCGGGGGAGAGCAGTACTTC. Its protein is CASSLQTPGGEQYF. The whole variable domain, filled in from reference TRBV19 and TRBJ2-7, reads DGGITQSPKYLFRKEGQNVTLSCEQNLNHDAMYWYRQDPGQGLRLIYYSQIVNDFQKGDIAEGYSVSREKKESFPLTVTSAQKNPTAFYLCASSLQTPGGEQYFGPGTRLTVT.

The chain recombines TRBV9 with TRBJ2-5; 7 bases match TRBD2. V shed 3 bases and J 5 bases; nucleotides not matched to a gene: 10. The germline gives CDR1 SGDLS, CDR2 YYNGEE. The CDR3 is 15 residues long. The CDR3 loop reads CASSASVRGRETQYF. CDR3 bases: TGTGCCAGCAGCGCCTCAGTGCGGGGGAGGGAGACCCAGTACTTC.

The rearrangement links TRBV28 to TRBJ2-7; a possible D gene is TRBD2 (6 bases). V was clipped by 3 bases and J by 6 bases, with 15 bases between them. The germline V gene has CDR1 MDHEN and CDR2 SYDVKM. The CDR3 spans 14 residues. CDR3 nucleotide sequence: TGTGCCAGCAGTTTGGTAACTAGCTTCGCCGAGCAGTACTTC. Translation gives CASSLVTSFAEQYF.

The rearrangement uses TRBV7-2 and TRBJ2-5; TRBD1 matches at 7 bases. Trimming took 4 bases from V and 4 from J; bases not matched to a gene: 12. The length of the CDR3 is 16 residues. Germline V CDR1 and CDR2: SGHTA, FQGNSA. The CDR3 loop reads CASSSPQGIHLETQYF. The DNA for the CDR3 is TGTGCCAGCAGCTCCCCACAGGGGATACATTTAGAGACCCAGTACTTC.

V is TRBV6-1 and J is TRBJ2-7, with D perhaps TRBD1 or TRBD2 (5 bases each). This CDR3 region has 14 residues. Trimming left V 7 bases short and J 5 bases short, with 18 bases between. Germline CDR1 MNHNS, CDR2 SASEGT. The CDR3 loop is CASTLPGPGHEQYF. The CDR3 DNA sequence: TGTGCCAGCACCCTACCGGGACCAGGACACGAGCAGTACTTC.

This chain links TRBV7-2 with TRBJ2-7, with 9 bases identical to TRBD2. The germline V gene encodes CDR1 SGHTA and CDR2 FQGNSA. CDR3 size: 13 residues. After removal of 7 bases from V and 5 bases from J, the junction contained 6 bases not matched to a gene. CDR3 nucleotides: TGTGCCAGCAACTCGGGACTAGCAAACGAGCAGTACTTC. Amino acids: CASNSGLANEQYF. The whole variable domain, remainder taken from reference TRBV7-2 and TRBJ2-7, is GAGVSQSPSNKVTEKGKDVELRCDPISGHTALYWYRQSLGQGLEFLIYFQGNSAPDKSGLPSDRFSAERTGGSVSTLTIQRTQQEDSAVYLCASNSGLANEQYFGPGTRLTVT.